This TCR beta chain is drawn from a study of HIV-infected patients and healthy controls. Whole blood was used without fractionation, so all unsorted peripheral T cells were included. Trimming took 5 bases from V and 5 from J; bases not matched to a gene: 3. Germline V gene sequence: CDR1 SGHTA, CDR2 FQGTGA. The CDR3 is 15 amino acids. Study observations and caveats: Healthy control repertoires had roughly threefold more distinct CDR3s than untreated HIV+ repertoires, and higher Shannon diversity. Only sixteen HIV-infected individuals were processed, a major limit on how widely findings apply. Healthy controls shared more CDR3 sequences between individuals than HIV-infected patients did. HIV-infected patients and controls differed significantly in mean usage of eight alpha and eight beta V genes.

This clonotype has ten or more counts. What it recognizes is unknown. About 500 ng RNA was reverse transcribed with alpha and beta constant-region primers. Separate chain-specific third strand synthesis with multiplexing indices produced the alpha and beta libraries. TCRdb ran MiXCR on the 5' RACE reads and lists one entry per CDR3 protein. The sample includes approximately 9,700 distinct CDR3 sequences, less than 9.5% of them seen just once. The sample consisted of blood, taken before antiretroviral therapy. This receptor was taken from an adult with HIV infection. J is TRBJ2-3 and V is TRBV7-3; 14 nucleotides agree with TRBD2. The CDR3 sequence is CASSRLAGGEDTQYF. CDR3 DNA: TGTGCCAGCAGCCGACTAGCGGGGGGGGAAGATACGCAGTATTTT. Supplemented by reference TRBV7-3 and TRBJ2-3, the full variable domain reads GAGVSQTPSNKVTEKGKYVELRCDPISGHTALYWYRQSLGQGPEFLIYFQGTGAADDSGLPNDRFFAVRPEGSVSTLKIQRTERGDSAVYLCASSRLAGGEDTQYFGPGTRLTVL.